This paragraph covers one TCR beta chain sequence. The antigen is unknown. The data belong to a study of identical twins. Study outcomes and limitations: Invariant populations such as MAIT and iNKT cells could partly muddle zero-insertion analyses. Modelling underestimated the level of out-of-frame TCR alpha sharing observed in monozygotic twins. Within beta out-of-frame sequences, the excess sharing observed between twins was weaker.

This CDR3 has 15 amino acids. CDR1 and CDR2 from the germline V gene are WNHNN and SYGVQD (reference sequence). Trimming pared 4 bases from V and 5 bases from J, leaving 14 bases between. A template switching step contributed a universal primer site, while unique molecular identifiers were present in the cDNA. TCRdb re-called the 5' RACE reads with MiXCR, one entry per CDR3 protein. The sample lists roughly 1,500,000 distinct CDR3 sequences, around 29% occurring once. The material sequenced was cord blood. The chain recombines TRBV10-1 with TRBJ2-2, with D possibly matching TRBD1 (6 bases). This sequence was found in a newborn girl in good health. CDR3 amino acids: CASSVAGVGTGELFF. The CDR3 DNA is TGCGCCAGCAGTGTGGCAGGGGTAGGAACCGGGGAGCTGTTTTTT.